These 27 T cell receptor beta chains originate from one sample sequenced in a study of blood T cell repertoires in COVID-19 (TCRdb year 2020). Library generation was performed with the immunoSEQ multiplex PCR assay. The immuneACCESS repertoire file appears here via TCRdb, limited to in-frame rearrangements. These files lack a portion of the clones; in checked studies, under half of the deficit traces to unresolved V genes, and the cause of the others is not known. Across this sample there are about 200,000 clones, with around 90% seen only once. The ten largest clones represent 1.5% of the sample. The sequenced sample consisted of peripheral blood. The receptors come from a man younger than 35 with active or convalescent COVID-19.

In this sample, this clone turned up once. The rearrangement links TRBV7-3 to TRBJ2-1, with D tentatively TRBD1 (6 bases). Trimming left V 2 bases short and J 6 bases short, with 14 bases between. Germline V gene sequence: CDR1 SGHTA, CDR2 FQGTGA. The CDR3 loop spans 15 amino acids. The CDR3 DNA follows: TGTGCCAGCAGCTTACCAGGGGCGGAGTTCAATGAGCAGTTCTTC. This sequence encodes CASSLPGAEFNEQFF.

The chain joins TRBV29-1 to TRBJ2-3; D possibly corresponds to TRBD2 (5 bases). Per germline, CDR1 SQVTM and CDR2 ANQGSEA. V was trimmed by 8 bases and J by 4 bases, leaving 28 bases between them. CDR3 length: 17 residues. Written as DNA, the CDR3 is TGCAGCTGGACTGGTTTTGAAGCCCTCACCCCCGCAGATACGCAGTATTTT. As protein: CSWTGFEALTPADTQYF.

V and J are TRBV2 and TRBJ2-5; 8 positions agree with TRBD1. J lost 5 bases, V lost 6 bases, and 14 bases had no gene match. Germline lookup yields CDR1 SNHLY and CDR2 FYNNEI. CDR3 size: 16 residues. CDR3 sequence reads: CASSSPRGRGQETQYF. CDR3 nucleotides: TGTGCCAGCAGCTCCCCCAGGGGCAGGGGGCAGGAGACCCAGTACTTC.

The chain is built from TRBV6-1 and TRBJ1-1; possible D gene TRBD1, 5 bases. CDR1 and CDR2 (germline): MNHNS, SASEGT. The CDR3 totals 15 residues. Trimming shortened V by 2 bases and J by 1 base, and 11 bases separated the two germline ends. CDR3 sequence reads: CASSERGRANTEAFF. CDR3 DNA: TGTGCCAGCAGTGAAAGGGGCAGGGCGAACACTGAAGCTTTCTTT.

V gene TRBV11-2 combines with J gene TRBJ1-1; maybe TRBD1 (5 bases). V shed 3 bases and J shed 1 base, with 12 bases lying between them. The CDR3 length is 15 residues. Looked up from germline, CDR1 is SGHAT and CDR2 is FQNNGV. CDR3 coding DNA: TGTGCCAGCAGCTTGACAGTTTTCCGGAACACTGAAGCTTTCTTT. Translation: CASSLTVFRNTEAFF.

The chain is built from TRBV25-1 and TRBJ1-3; 7 bases are shared with TRBD1. Germline CDR1 reads MGHDK; CDR2 reads SYGVNS. V lost 3 bases, J lost 2 bases, and 7 bases stayed unmatched. The CDR3 contains 16 residues. CDR3 in DNA: TGTGCCAGCAGTGAGCTGACAGGGATCCCTGGAAACACCATATATTTT. The encoded protein is CASSELTGIPGNTIYF.

The rearrangement uses TRBV5-4 and TRBJ2-7; 10 nucleotides agree with TRBD2. Trimming took 4 bases from V and 3 from J; bases not matched to a gene: 10. In germline, CDR1 is SGHNT, CDR2 YYREEE (reference sequence). This CDR3 spans 16 amino acids. In DNA form, the CDR3 reads TGTGCCAGCAGCACAGGGGGGACTAGCGTCTTCTACGAGCAGTACTTC. It translates to CASSTGGTSVFYEQYF.

The rearrangement joins TRBV11-2 to TRBJ2-2; 9 bases are a match to TRBD1. The CDR3 loop spans 16 amino acids. V lost 5 bases to trimming and J lost 6 bases; unmatched junction nucleotides: 10. Germline loops: CDR1 SGHAT, CDR2 FQNNGV. The CDR3: CASSPPGQGPAGELFF. CDR3 bases: TGTGCCAGCAGCCCCCCGGGACAGGGTCCGGCCGGGGAGCTGTTTTTT.

This clone was detected once. J is TRBJ2-1 and V is TRBV27; TRBD2 aligns across 11 bases. J was trimmed by 4 bases and V by 5 bases; bases with no gene match: 4. Germline V CDR1 and CDR2: MNHEY, SMNVEV (reference sequence). The CDR3 is 15 amino acids. The CDR3 nucleotides read TGTGCCAGCAGTCCTAGCGGGAGGTTTTACAATGAGCAGTTCTTC. Its translation: CASSPSGRFYNEQFF.

This rearrangement joins TRBV6-6 to TRBJ2-3; 10 positions agree with TRBD2. The CDR3 length is 17 residues. CDR1 MNHNY and CDR2 SVGAGI come from the germline V gene (reference sequence). Trimming at V came to 5 bases and at J to 2 bases, leaving 10 bases not matched to a gene. The CDR3 DNA reads as TGTGCCAGCAGTCCCCAAAATAGCGGGAGGCCCACAGATACGCAGTATTTT. Translation: CASSPQNSGRPTDTQYF.

The chain joins TRBV7-6 to TRBJ2-3; 7 bases map to TRBD2. The ends lost 5 bases at V and 2 bases at J; junction bases unmatched: 10. Per the germline V gene, CDR1 is SGHVS and CDR2 is FNYEAQ. CDR3 size: 16 residues. The DNA for the CDR3 is TGTGCCAGCAGCCCTCTGTCGGCGGGGGACACAGATACGCAGTATTTT. Its translation is CASSPLSAGDTDTQYF.

The chain recombines TRBV28 with TRBJ2-5, with D perhaps matching TRBD2 (5 bases). V was trimmed by 1 base and J by 4 bases, leaving 16 bases between them. Germline lookup yields CDR1 MDHEN and CDR2 SYDVKM. The CDR3 contains 16 residues. As DNA, the CDR3 is TGTGCCAGCAGTTTATTTGCTGTCGGGGAACGAGAGACCCAGTACTTC. Encoded protein: CASSLFAVGERETQYF.

This clone was found a few times. The chain recombines TRBV19 with TRBJ1-5; unclear D gene. Trimming took 3 bases from V and 5 from J, leaving 11 bases between them. CDR3 length: 14 amino acids. CDR1 and CDR2 from the germline V gene are LNHDA and SQIVND (reference sequence). CDR3 coding DNA: TGTGCCAGTAGTATTAGTACTCGGGATCAGCCCCAGCATTTT. This encodes CASSISTRDQPQHF.

The J gene is TRBJ1-5, the V gene TRBV15, with D possibly TRBD1 on 6 matching bases. The V gene's germline CDR1 is LNHNV and CDR2 YYDKDF (reference sequence). CDR3 length equals 13 residues. Trimming stripped 9 bases from V and 1 base from J, with 10 bases between. The CDR3 spells CATQGASNQPQHF. CDR3 bases: TGTGCCACACAGGGAGCCAGCAATCAGCCCCAGCATTTT.

The gene calls are TRBV2 and TRBJ1-3; a weak D match, TRBD1 (5 bases). The germline V gene has CDR1 SNHLY and CDR2 FYNNEI. There are 15 residues in the CDR3. Trimming removed 5 bases from V and 4 bases from J, with 15 bases in between. CDR3 in amino acids: CASSTREGRGNTIYF. CDR3 DNA sequence: TGTGCCAGCAGTACCCGGGAGGGACGGGGAAACACCATATATTTT. Using reference TRBV2 and TRBJ1-3 for the parts outside the CDR3, the full variable domain is EPEVTQTPSHQVTQMGQEVILRCVPISNHLYFYWYRQILGQKVEFLVSFYNNEISEKSEIFDDQFSVERPDGSNFTLKIRSTKLEDSAMYFCASSTREGRGNTIYFGEGSWLTVV.

This clone has just a few counts. The J gene is TRBJ1-1, the V gene TRBV6-5; D is possibly TRBD1 (6 bases). Germline CDR1 is MNHEY and CDR2 is SVGAGI. The V and J ends lost 2 bases and 2 bases respectively, with 12 bases between them. The CDR3 loop spans 15 amino acids. CDR3 sequence: CASSYIRGTNTEAFF. CDR3 bases: TGTGCCAGCAGTTACATCAGGGGAACTAACACTGAAGCTTTCTTT.

The V and J genes are TRBV7-9 and TRBJ2-7; 7 positions match TRBD1. This CDR3 comprises 14 residues. Germline V gene sequence: CDR1 SEHNR, CDR2 FQNEAQ (reference sequence). J lost 7 bases, V lost 6 bases, and 12 bases had no gene match. This CDR3 reads CASRKTGESLEQYF. DNA of the CDR3: TGTGCCAGCAGAAAAACAGGGGAGTCGTTGGAGCAGTACTTC.

The V call is TRBV4-3, the J call TRBJ1-2; D uncertain. V shed 0 bases and J shed 0 bases, with 14 bases lying between them. The CDR3 length is 17 residues. The V gene's germline CDR1 is LGHNA and CDR2 YSLEER. This CDR3 reads CASSQDFGGLTNYGYTF. The DNA for the CDR3 is TGCGCCAGCAGCCAAGATTTCGGCGGACTCACTAACTATGGCTACACCTTC.

This chain uses TRBV6-4 with TRBJ1-2; D gene unclear. Trimming cost V 0 bases and J 5 bases, with 13 bases left between them. Per germline, CDR1 MRHNA and CDR2 SNTAGT. This CDR3 has 15 amino acids. This CDR3 is CASSDSSPTPYGYTF. The CDR3 DNA follows: TGTGCCAGCAGTGACTCCTCTCCTACCCCATATGGCTACACCTTC.

The J gene is TRBJ2-1, the V gene TRBV27; D is perhaps TRBD1 (6 bases). Deletions cut 5 bases from V and 7 bases from J, with 18 bases between. In germline, CDR1 is MNHEY, CDR2 SMNVEV (reference sequence). The CDR3 covers 15 residues. The CDR3 bases are TGTGCCAGCAGTACCCAGGGGCCTGTGGGTAATGAGCAGTTCTTC. This encodes CASSTQGPVGNEQFF.

The CDR3 here is CSVASGANVLTF. The CDR3 DNA sequence: TGCAGCGTGGCCTCTGGGGCCAACGTCCTGACTTTC. The genes are TRBV29-1 and TRBJ2-6; D remains unclear. V lost 6 bases, J lost 0 bases, and 3 bases lay in between. Per germline, CDR1 SQVTM and CDR2 ANQGSEA. The CDR3 runs to 12 residues.

The V and J genes are TRBV4-1 and TRBJ2-3, with 9 bases fitting TRBD2. The CDR3 consists of 17 residues. Germline assignment: CDR1 MGHRA and CDR2 YSYEKL. Trimming took 0 bases from V and 6 from J; bases not matched to a gene: 10. In DNA, the CDR3 is TGCGCCAGCAGCCAAGATCTGGCTAGCGGGGTCCGGGATACGCAGTATTTT. Amino acids: CASSQDLASGVRDTQYF.

The rearrangement uses TRBV19 and TRBJ2-1, with D unresolved. The CDR3 runs 12 residues. V lost 7 bases and J lost 12, with 16 bases in between. CDR1 and CDR2 (germline): LNHDA, SQIVND (reference sequence). CDR3 coding DNA: TGTGCCAGTATGTCGGTTAGTAGTAGGCAGTTCTTC. This codes for CASMSVSSRQFF.

The chain carries TRBV10-3 and TRBJ1-5; the D is unclear. Germline loops: CDR1 ENHRY, CDR2 SYGVKD. Trimming shortened V by 0 bases and J by 4 bases, and 13 bases separated the two germline ends. This CDR3 spans 16 amino acids. CDR3 nucleotide sequence: TGTGCCATCAGTGAGTCGGGGAGAGGTCAGAATCAGCCCCAGCATTTT. Protein sequence: CAISESGRGQNQPQHF.

This chain connects TRBV19 to TRBJ2-7, with TRBD1 identical over 8 bases. Germline V lookup: CDR1 LNHDA, CDR2 SQIVND (reference sequence). CDR3 length equals 14 residues. The trim removed 5 bases at V and 4 bases at J, leaving 7 bases unmatched. The CDR3 DNA follows: TGTGCCAGTAGTTCCGGGACAGGACGTTACGAGCAGTACTTC. Its translation is CASSSGTGRYEQYF. Looking up the rest from reference TRBV19 and TRBJ2-7 gives the full variable domain: DGGITQSPKYLFRKEGQNVTLSCEQNLNHDAMYWYRQDPGQGLRLIYYSQIVNDFQKGDIAEGYSVSREKKESFPLTVTSAQKNPTAFYLCASSSGTGRYEQYFGPGTRLTVT.

The chain combines TRBV11-2 with TRBJ1-2; possible D gene TRBD1, 5 bases. Germline-derived CDR1 and CDR2 are SGHAT and FQNNGV. Trimming took 5 bases from V and 0 from J, leaving 16 bases between them. This CDR3 is 16 amino acids long. The CDR3 protein is CASSRSGAVSNYGYTF. Written as DNA, the CDR3 is TGTGCCAGCAGCCGAAGTGGGGCAGTATCTAACTATGGCTACACCTTC.

V is TRBV11-2 and J is TRBJ1-1; 7 bases are a match to TRBD1. From germline, CDR1 is SGHAT and CDR2 FQNNGV. V lost 1 base to trimming and J lost 4 bases; unmatched junction nucleotides: 3. The CDR3 covers 14 residues. The chain's CDR3 is CASSLAGGVTEAFF. CDR3 DNA sequence: TGTGCCAGCAGCTTAGCAGGGGGTGTCACTGAAGCTTTCTTT.